These 21 T cell receptor beta chains were sequenced from one sample in a study of blood T cell repertoires in COVID-19. Measured with immunoSEQ multiplex PCR; TCRdb has only the in-frame clones, and not every one. The profile shows 200,000 to 300,000 clones, almost 85% of them singletons. The sequenced sample consisted of peripheral blood. The receptors shown here come from a man between 45 and 60 years old with acute or convalescent COVID-19.

In this sample, this clone turned up once. The rearrangement uses TRBV9 and TRBJ1-2; 7 bases are a match to TRBD1. The V and J ends lost 4 bases and 1 base, in that order; junction bases with no gene match: 7. The CDR3 sequence is 15 residues long. Germline loops: CDR1 SGDLS, CDR2 YYNGEE. The CDR3 loop is CASSHRDSYNYGYTF. The DNA for the CDR3 is TGTGCCAGCAGCCATCGGGACAGCTATAACTATGGCTACACCTTC.

The chain is built from TRBV27 and TRBJ1-4; possibly TRBD1 for D (6 bases). V was cut by 4 bases and J by 7 bases, with 16 bases left in between. This CDR3 has 15 amino acids. The V gene's germline CDR1 is MNHEY and CDR2 SMNVEV (reference sequence). CDR3: CASSWGRQGIEKLFF. The CDR3 DNA sequence: TGTGCCAGCAGTTGGGGTCGGCAGGGGATTGAAAAACTGTTTTTT.

This clone was counted once. V and J are TRBV9 and TRBJ2-1, with TRBD1 as a possible D gene (6 bases). V was trimmed by 0 bases and J by 2 bases, leaving 12 bases between them. CDR3 length equals 16 residues. Germline V lookup: CDR1 SGDLS, CDR2 YYNGEE. The CDR3 sequence: CASSVGGQAAYNEQFF. The CDR3 coding sequence is TGTGCCAGCAGCGTAGGGGGGCAGGCGGCCTACAATGAGCAGTTCTTC.

The chain employs TRBV9 and TRBJ2-1, with 8 bases aligning to TRBD2. The V gene's germline CDR1 is SGDLS and CDR2 YYNGEE. V shed 7 bases and J 2 bases; nucleotides not matched to a gene: 14. The CDR3 is 17 amino acids. CDR3 residues: CASGTDPSGRTYNEQFF. DNA of the CDR3: TGTGCCAGCGGGACCGATCCTAGCGGGCGGACCTACAATGAGCAGTTCTTC.

As DNA, the CDR3 is TGTGCCTGGAGTTTCCCGGGACAGGGTAGGCGTGAAAAACTGTTTTTT. It codes for CAWSFPGQGRREKLFF. The chain recombines TRBV30 with TRBJ1-4, with 9 nucleotides matching TRBD1. V was clipped by 2 bases and J by 7 bases; unmatched bases: 11. This CDR3 has 16 residues. Germline V gene sequence: CDR1 GTSNPN, CDR2 SVGIG (reference sequence). The whole variable domain, remainder taken from reference TRBV30 and TRBJ1-4, is SQTIHQWPATLVQPVGSPLSLECTVEGTSNPNLYWYRQAAGRGLQLLFYSVGIGQISSEVPQNLSASRPQDRQFILSSKKLLLSDSGFYLCAWSFPGQGRREKLFFGSGTQLSVL.

The rearrangement uses TRBV25-1 and TRBJ1-4; D is perhaps TRBD1 (6 bases). The CDR3 totals 14 residues. Germline-derived CDR1 and CDR2 are MGHDK and SYGVNS. V was trimmed by 2 bases and J by 8 bases, leaving 12 bases between them. CDR3 sequence (DNA): TGTGCCAGCAGTGAACAGGGGCGTCACGAAAAACTGTTTTTT. Its protein product is CASSEQGRHEKLFF.

The rearrangement links TRBV27 to TRBJ1-1, with 9 bases fitting TRBD1. Losses at the gene ends were 5 bases for V and 0 bases for J; bases not matched to a gene: 7. CDR3 size: 16 residues. Germline V gene lookup returns CDR1 MNHEY and CDR2 SMNVEV (reference sequence). CDR3 protein: CASSLGTGTMNTEAFF. CDR3 nucleotide sequence: TGTGCCAGCAGTCTCGGGACAGGGACCATGAACACTGAAGCTTTCTTT.

The chain employs TRBV9 and TRBJ2-1; 15 bases agree with TRBD2. Germline V lookup: CDR1 SGDLS, CDR2 YYNGEE. With V trimmed by 3 bases and J by 3 bases, 7 bases remained unmatched. This CDR3 spans 18 amino acids. DNA for the CDR3: TGTGCCAGCAGCGGACCGGGACTAGCGGGGGGCAACTACAATGAGCAGTTCTTC. Protein sequence: CASSGPGLAGGNYNEQFF.

In its sample, this clone was seen a few times. The J gene is TRBJ2-7, the V gene TRBV6-6, with 7 positions matching TRBD1. The germline V gene encodes CDR1 MNHNY and CDR2 SVGAGI (reference sequence). This CDR3 region has 13 residues. V was clipped by 5 bases and J by 1 base; unmatched bases: 2. Here the CDR3 DNA reads TGTGCCAGCAGTGTGGACAGGTCCTACGAGCAGTACTTC. Its translation is CASSVDRSYEQYF.

J is TRBJ1-6 and V is TRBV2; D is unclear. Germline CDR1 and CDR2: SNHLY and FYNNEI. This CDR3 has 15 amino acids. V was shortened by 1 base and J by 7 bases, with 11 bases between the two germline ends. The CDR3 reads CASSEELTANSPLHF. In DNA, the CDR3 is TGTGCCAGCAGTGAAGAGCTCACAGCAAATTCACCCCTCCACTTT.

This rearrangement joins TRBV19 to TRBJ2-5; 9 bases line up with TRBD1. The length of the CDR3 is 15 residues. Trimming took 7 bases from V and 5 from J; bases not matched to a gene: 11. Germline CDR1 reads LNHDA; CDR2 reads SQIVND (reference sequence). CDR3 sequence (DNA): TGTGCCAGTACCCCGACCGGGACAGGGTGGGAGACCCAGTACTTC. Translated: CASTPTGTGWETQYF.

This clone showed up just a few times. The J gene is TRBJ1-3, the V gene TRBV5-4; D call uncertain. This CDR3 region has 13 residues. Germline CDR1 is SGHNT and CDR2 is YYREEE (reference sequence). With 8 bases removed from V and 4 bases from J, the gap between germline ends came to 13 bases. The CDR3 nucleotides are TGTGCCAGTCGCCCCGCGAGCGGAAACACCATATATTTT. Encoded protein: CASRPASGNTIYF.

The chain carries TRBV5-6 and TRBJ2-3; 8 bases agree with TRBD1. The V segment lost 4 bases and the J segment 6 bases; nucleotides outside the gene matches: 7. The CDR3 is 14 amino acids. Looked up from germline, CDR1 is SGHDT and CDR2 is YYEEEE. CDR3 region: CASSVQGARDTQYF. In DNA, the CDR3 is TGTGCCAGCAGCGTGCAGGGGGCTAGGGATACGCAGTATTTT.

The rearrangement joins TRBV5-1 to TRBJ2-7; D ambiguous. V was shortened by 0 bases and J by 1 base, with 11 bases between the two germline ends. This CDR3 region has 15 residues. The germline V gene has CDR1 SGHRS and CDR2 YFSETQ. This chain's CDR3 is CASSLGPVPSYEQYF. CDR3 in DNA: TGCGCCAGCAGCTTGGGCCCAGTCCCTTCCTACGAGCAGTACTTC.

The chain links TRBV3-1 (or the pseudogene TRBV3-2) to TRBJ1-4, with a weak D call TRBD1 (5 bases). Germline V gene lookup returns CDR1 LGHDT and CDR2 YNNKEL (reference sequence). Deletions cut 0 bases from V and 13 bases from J, with 15 bases between. The CDR3 is 14 amino acids. The CDR3 here is CASSQDVGPRGLFF. The DNA for the CDR3 is TGTGCCAGCAGCCAAGATGTGGGCCCAAGGGGACTGTTTTTT.

This clone came up a few times. The J gene is TRBJ2-3, the V gene TRBV5-4, with 8 bases matching TRBD2. V dropped 9 bases and J dropped 4; count of bases not matched to a gene: 13. This CDR3 has 15 amino acids. CDR1 and CDR2 from the germline V gene are SGHNT and YYREEE (reference sequence). The CDR3 sequence: CAINPRGGKADTQYF. CDR3 coding DNA: TGTGCCATCAACCCTCGGGGGGGGAAGGCAGATACGCAGTATTTT.

The CDR3 DNA reads TGTGCCAGTAGTTTCGTGGGGGCCCCCTACAATGAGCAGTTCTTC. Translating gives CASSFVGAPYNEQFF. This rearrangement joins TRBV19 to TRBJ2-1; D is perhaps TRBD1 (6 bases). Trimming removed 5 bases from V and 2 bases from J, with 13 bases in between. Germline CDR1 LNHDA, CDR2 SQIVND (reference sequence). The CDR3 totals 15 residues.

V gene TRBV7-2 combines with J gene TRBJ2-7, with D tentatively TRBD1 (6 bases). CDR3 length: 13 residues. Germline lookup yields CDR1 SGHTA and CDR2 FQGNSA. V shed 1 base and J shed 4 bases, with 8 bases lying between them. The CDR3 sequence is CASSLDRAYEQYF. For the CDR3, the DNA is TGTGCCAGCAGCTTAGACAGGGCATACGAGCAGTACTTC. The whole variable domain, remainder taken from reference TRBV7-2 and TRBJ2-7, is GAGVSQSPSNKVTEKGKDVELRCDPISGHTALYWYRQSLGQGLEFLIYFQGNSAPDKSGLPSDRFSAERTGGSVSTLTIQRTQQEDSAVYLCASSLDRAYEQYFGPGTRLTVT.

Of note for this clone: A junction boundary mismatches the germline segment, possibly from a read error. The chain couples TRBV6-6 to TRBJ2-7; 9 bases are a match to TRBD1. From germline, CDR1 is MNHNY and CDR2 SVGAGI (reference sequence). The CDR3 has 15 residues. Here the CDR3 reads CASSYAGTGSFEQYF. The CDR3 DNA reads as TGTGCCAGCAGTTATGCCGGGACAGGGTCCTTCGAGCAGTACTTC.

This clone was recorded only once. The rearrangement joins TRBV7-9 to TRBJ2-7; 8 bases align to TRBD1. The CDR3 length is 17 residues. The trim removed 2 bases at V and 1 base at J, leaving 10 bases unmatched. Per germline, CDR1 SEHNR and CDR2 FQNEAQ (reference sequence). CDR3 bases: TGTGCCAGCAGCTTATCTCCAGACAGGGGACAGTCCTACGAGCAGTACTTC. Translated: CASSLSPDRGQSYEQYF.

The chain recombines TRBV10-2 with TRBJ1-5; no definite D call. Looked up from germline, CDR1 is WSHSY and CDR2 is SAAADI. V shed 2 bases and J shed 1 base, with 9 bases lying between them. The CDR3 has 15 amino acids. Written as DNA, the CDR3 is TGCGCCAGCAGTGAGGAGGGAAGGAGCAATCAGCCCCAGCATTTT. Its translation: CASSEEGRSNQPQHF.